Listed here is a single T cell receptor beta chain. The sample is drawn from a study of blood T cell repertoires in COVID-19. About the research overall: Acute-phase and convalescent COVID-19 samples originated in the United States, Italy and Spain. PBMCs, B-cell-depleted T cells, or T cells provided the cDNA or gDNA that made up the material.

Original handling: Researchers report that nucleated cell counts were estimated from reference gene primer amplification. TCRdb's copy holds only in-frame clones and misses some; the assay was immunoSEQ multiplex PCR. For V, J and clone size, that table is used; D and trimming come from the DNA. The repertoire holds about 83,000 clones, with 70% to 90% as singletons. The V gene's germline CDR1 is LNHNV and CDR2 YYDKDF (reference sequence). This CDR3 contains 14 residues. J gave up 7 bases and V 4 bases, and 9 bases lay outside the gene matches. The sequenced material came from peripheral blood. The chain carries TRBV15 and TRBJ1-2; 7 nucleotides line up with TRBD1. The TCR originated in an elderly man with active or convalescent COVID-19. The CDR3 protein is CATSNRQGRGGYTF. CDR3 nucleotide sequence: TGTGCCACCAGCAACAGACAGGGTCGGGGTGGCTACACCTTC.